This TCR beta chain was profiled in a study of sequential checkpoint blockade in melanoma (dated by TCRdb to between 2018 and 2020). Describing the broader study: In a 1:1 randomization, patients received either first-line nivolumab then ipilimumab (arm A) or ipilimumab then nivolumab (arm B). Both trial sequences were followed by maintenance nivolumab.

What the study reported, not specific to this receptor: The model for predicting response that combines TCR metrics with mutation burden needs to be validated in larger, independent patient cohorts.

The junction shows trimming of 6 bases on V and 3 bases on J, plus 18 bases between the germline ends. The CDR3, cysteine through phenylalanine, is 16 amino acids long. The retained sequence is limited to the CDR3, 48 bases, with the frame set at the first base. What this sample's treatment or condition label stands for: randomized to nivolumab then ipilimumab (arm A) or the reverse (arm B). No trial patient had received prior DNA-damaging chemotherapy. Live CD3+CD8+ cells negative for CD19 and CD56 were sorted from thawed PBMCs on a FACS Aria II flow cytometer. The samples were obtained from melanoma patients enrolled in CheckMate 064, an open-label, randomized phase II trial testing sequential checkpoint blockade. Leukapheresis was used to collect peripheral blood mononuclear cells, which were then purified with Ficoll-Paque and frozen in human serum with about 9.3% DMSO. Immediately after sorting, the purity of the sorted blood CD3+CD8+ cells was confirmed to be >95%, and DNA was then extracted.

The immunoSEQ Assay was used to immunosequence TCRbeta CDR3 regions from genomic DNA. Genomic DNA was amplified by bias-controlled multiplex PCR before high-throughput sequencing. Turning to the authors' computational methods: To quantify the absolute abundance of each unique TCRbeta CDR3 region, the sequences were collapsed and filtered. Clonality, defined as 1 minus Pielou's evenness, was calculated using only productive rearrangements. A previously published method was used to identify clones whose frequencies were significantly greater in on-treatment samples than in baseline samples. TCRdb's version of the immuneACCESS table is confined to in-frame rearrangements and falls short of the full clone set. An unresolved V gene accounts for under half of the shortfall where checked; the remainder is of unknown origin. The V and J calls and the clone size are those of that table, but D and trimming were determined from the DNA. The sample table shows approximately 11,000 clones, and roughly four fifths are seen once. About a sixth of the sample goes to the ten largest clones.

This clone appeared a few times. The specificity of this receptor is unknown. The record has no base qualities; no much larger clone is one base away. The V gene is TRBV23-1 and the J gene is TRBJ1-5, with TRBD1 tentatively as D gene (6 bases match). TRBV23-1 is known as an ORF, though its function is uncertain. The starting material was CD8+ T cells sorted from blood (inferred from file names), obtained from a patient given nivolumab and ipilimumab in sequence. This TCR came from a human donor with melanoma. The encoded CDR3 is CASRQRPGALNQPQHF. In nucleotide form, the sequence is TGCGCCAGCAGACAGCGCCCAGGGGCCCTCAATCAGCCCCAGCATTTT.